A single sample is the source of the 23 T cell receptor beta chains below, sequenced in a study of blood T cell repertoires in COVID-19. The table came from immunoSEQ multiplex PCR; TCRdb's copy has only in-frame clones and leaves some out. The sample records approximately 120,000 clones, roughly 86% being singletons. The sequenced material came from peripheral blood. The receptors originated from a human donor in a cohort sampled during active COVID-19.

This clone appeared a single time. The chain carries TRBV7-9 and TRBJ2-3; D might be TRBD2 (6 bases). The germline V gene encodes CDR1 SEHNR and CDR2 FQNEAQ (reference sequence). The V end was cut by 1 base, the J end by 4 bases, with 12 bases between. The CDR3 totals 15 residues. In DNA, the CDR3 is TGTGCCAGCAGCTTAGGGGCTAGCGTCCCAGATACGCAGTATTTT. Amino acids: CASSLGASVPDTQYF.

This clone showed up just once. The chain links TRBV30 to TRBJ1-1, with D perhaps TRBD1 (6 bases). V gave up 2 bases and J gave up 5 bases, with 12 bases separating them. The CDR3 sequence is 13 residues long. CDR1 and CDR2 from the germline V gene are GTSNPN and SVGIG (reference sequence). As DNA, the CDR3 is TGTGCCTGGAGTAAGGTGGGGGCGACTGAAGCTTTCTTT. Translating gives CAWSKVGATEAFF. The full variable domain, with the rest looked up from reference TRBV30 and TRBJ1-1, is SQTIHQWPATLVQPVGSPLSLECTVEGTSNPNLYWYRQAAGRGLQLLFYSVGIGQISSEVPQNLSASRPQDRQFILSSKKLLLSDSGFYLCAWSKVGATEAFFGQGTRLTVV.

V usage is TRBV11-3 and J usage is TRBJ2-2; D is perhaps TRBD1 (6 bases). Between the trimmed V and J ends, which lost 5 bases and 3 bases, there was a span of 13 bases. Germline assignment: CDR1 SGHNT and CDR2 YENEEA. The CDR3 sequence is 15 residues long. This CDR3 reads CASSHREPDTGELFF. DNA of the CDR3: TGTGCCAGCAGCCACAGGGAGCCCGACACCGGGGAGCTGTTTTTT.

The chain uses TRBV19 and TRBJ2-2, with TRBD1 as a possible D gene (6 bases). Germline CDR1 reads LNHDA; CDR2 reads SQIVND (reference sequence). The CDR3 sequence is 15 residues long. The V end lost 1 base, the J end lost 3 bases, and 9 bases lay between the germline ends. For the CDR3, the DNA is TGTGCCAGTAGTATAGGACAGGCTGACACCGGGGAGCTGTTTTTT. Its protein is CASSIGQADTGELFF. Based on the CDR3 plus reference TRBV19 and TRBJ2-2, the full variable domain is DGGITQSPKYLFRKEGQNVTLSCEQNLNHDAMYWYRQDPGQGLRLIYYSQIVNDFQKGDIAEGYSVSREKKESFPLTVTSAQKNPTAFYLCASSIGQADTGELFFGEGSRLTVL.

The CDR3 spells CASSILENYGYTF. CDR3 sequence (DNA): TGTGCCAGTAGTATACTAGAGAACTATGGCTACACCTTC. This chain uses TRBV19 with TRBJ1-2, with unresolved D. Looked up from germline, CDR1 is LNHDA and CDR2 is SQIVND (reference sequence). The CDR3 is 13 amino acids. Trimming stripped 2 bases from V and 2 bases from J, with 6 bases between.

This chain uses TRBV13 with TRBJ2-1; 7 positions agree with TRBD2. This CDR3 has 16 residues. Germline-derived CDR1 and CDR2 are PRHDT and FYEKMQ (reference sequence). The V and J ends lost 6 bases and 2 bases, in that order; junction bases with no gene match: 10. The CDR3 reads CASSPLSGSTYNEQFF. CDR3 coding DNA: TGTGCCAGCAGTCCCCTTAGCGGGTCAACCTACAATGAGCAGTTCTTC.

As DNA, the CDR3 is TGTGCCAGCAGTGACCCGGGACAGGGGGCAGCTGGAAACACCATATATTTT. Protein: CASSDPGQGAAGNTIYF. J is TRBJ1-3 and V is TRBV6-1; 12 bases match TRBD1. CDR1 is MNHNS, CDR2 SASEGT, per germline. The CDR3 length is 17 residues. Unmatched junction bases numbered 5, after V lost 3 bases and J lost 2 bases.

The V call is TRBV5-1, the J call TRBJ1-1; D is possibly TRBD1 (5 bases). Trimming stripped 4 bases from V and 3 bases from J, with 16 bases between. The CDR3 length is 15 residues. Per germline, CDR1 SGHRS and CDR2 YFSETQ. In DNA form, the CDR3 reads TGCGCCAGCAGCCGTGACGGGGCGGGGGACACTGAAGCTTTCTTT. This sequence encodes CASSRDGAGDTEAFF. The full variable domain, its missing parts supplied by reference TRBV5-1 and TRBJ1-1, is KAGVTQTPRYLIKTRGQQVTLSCSPISGHRSVSWYQQTPGQGLQFLFEYFSETQRNKGNFPGRFSGRQFSNSRSEMNVSTLELGDSALYLCASSRDGAGDTEAFFGQGTRLTVV.

This chain uses TRBV18 with TRBJ1-2; TRBD1 is a possible D gene (6 bases). Looked up from germline, CDR1 is KGHSH and CDR2 is LQKENI. With 3 bases removed from V and 6 bases from J, the gap between germline ends came to 11 bases. The CDR3 sequence is 13 residues long. CDR3 DNA sequence: TGTGCCAGCTCACCCGGACAGCAGCATGGCTACACCTTC. It translates to CASSPGQQHGYTF. The full variable domain, rest sourced from reference TRBV18 and TRBJ1-2, is NAGVMQNPRHLVRRRGQEARLRCSPMKGHSHVYWYRQLPEEGLKFMVYLQKENIIDESGMPKERFSAEFPKEGPSILRIQQVVRGDSAAYFCASSPGQQHGYTFGSGTRLTVV.

The chain uses TRBV18 and TRBJ1-1; the D is unclear. This CDR3 spans 12 amino acids. V lost 2 bases, J lost 7 bases, and 8 bases lay in between. In germline, CDR1 is KGHSH, CDR2 LQKENI. The CDR3: CASSPNRDEAFF. The CDR3 DNA is TGTGCCAGCTCACCAAATCGGGATGAAGCTTTCTTT.

The rearrangement joins TRBV6-5 to TRBJ1-4; 9 bases line up with TRBD1. CDR1 is MNHEY and CDR2 is SVGAGI in the germline V gene. Trimming cost V 5 bases and J 0 bases; bases outside gene matches: 1. The CDR3 length is 15 residues. Here the CDR3 reads CASSRQGATNEKLFF. CDR3 nucleotide sequence: TGTGCCAGCAGTCGACAGGGGGCAACTAATGAAAAACTGTTTTTT.

The V and J genes are TRBV4-1 and TRBJ2-2, with D unresolved. The germline V gene encodes CDR1 MGHRA and CDR2 YSYEKL. The V gene lost 0 bases and the J gene lost 5 bases, with 7 bases spanning the gap. The CDR3 length is 14 residues. CDR3 coding DNA: TGCGCCAGCAGCCAAGAGGGCAGAACCGGGGAGCTGTTTTTT. Translation gives CASSQEGRTGELFF.

This clone was counted at least ten times. This CDR3 reads CASSPLAGGPYEQYF. CDR3 in DNA: TGTGCCAGCAGCCCCCTAGCGGGGGGACCCTACGAGCAGTACTTC. This chain links TRBV2 with TRBJ2-7, with 11 bases lining up with TRBD2. Germline CDR1 and CDR2: SNHLY and FYNNEI. The CDR3 contains 15 residues. The V segment lost 6 bases and the J segment 2 bases; nucleotides outside the gene matches: 6. The full variable domain, rest sourced from reference TRBV2 and TRBJ2-7, is EPEVTQTPSHQVTQMGQEVILRCVPISNHLYFYWYRQILGQKVEFLVSFYNNEISEKSEIFDDQFSVERPDGSNFTLKIRSTKLEDSAMYFCASSPLAGGPYEQYFGPGTRLTVT.

The chain links TRBV5-1 to TRBJ2-7; TRBD2 might be the D (5 bases). The germline CDR1 and CDR2 sequences are SGHRS and YFSETQ. The CDR3 contains 16 residues. The V end was cut by 4 bases, the J end by 2 bases, with 19 bases between. The CDR3 nucleotides are TGCGCCAGCAGCGCCGGCGAGACCAGAGGGCCCTACGAGCAGTACTTC. This sequence encodes CASSAGETRGPYEQYF.

The rearrangement joins TRBV5-1 to TRBJ2-7, with TRBD1 identical over 8 bases. Germline CDR1 and CDR2: SGHRS and YFSETQ. The CDR3 covers 15 residues. The junction had 6 bases not matched to a gene; V was cut back by 4 bases and J by 0 bases. For the CDR3, the DNA is TGCGCCAGCAGCGAAGGACAGGGCTACTCCTACGAGCAGTACTTC. Translation: CASSEGQGYSYEQYF. Supplemented by reference TRBV5-1 and TRBJ2-7, the full variable domain reads KAGVTQTPRYLIKTRGQQVTLSCSPISGHRSVSWYQQTPGQGLQFLFEYFSETQRNKGNFPGRFSGRQFSNSRSEMNVSTLELGDSALYLCASSEGQGYSYEQYFGPGTRLTVT.

V usage is TRBV6-1 and J usage is TRBJ2-1; a weak D match, TRBD1 (5 bases). Germline assignment: CDR1 MNHNS and CDR2 SASEGT. The CDR3 totals 16 residues. Trimming left V 1 base short and J 5 bases short, with 15 bases between. The CDR3 loop is CASSEVAGYPHNEQFF. The DNA for the CDR3 is TGTGCCAGCAGTGAAGTGGCAGGGTACCCACACAATGAGCAGTTCTTC.

The chain links TRBV3-1 (or the pseudogene TRBV3-2) to TRBJ2-1; tentatively, D is TRBD1 (6 bases). Germline CDR1 and CDR2: LGHDT and YNNKEL (reference sequence). Trimming shortened V by 1 base and J by 8 bases, and 6 bases separated the two germline ends. The CDR3 spans 12 residues. CDR3 coding DNA: TGTGCCAGCAGCCAAGCAGGGGATGAGCAGTTCTTC. This codes for CASSQAGDEQFF.

The chain employs TRBV18 and TRBJ1-4; D not certain. CDR3 length equals 14 residues. Germline V CDR1 and CDR2: KGHSH, LQKENI. Trimming left V 8 bases short and J 5 bases short, with 15 bases between. CDR3 sequence (DNA): TGTGCCAGCACCGAGGGAGGGTCGAATGAAAAACTGTTTTTT. It encodes CASTEGGSNEKLFF.

CDR3 in DNA: TGTGCCAGCAGTAACAGGGTGGCCAATCAGCCCCAGCATTTT. Encoded protein: CASSNRVANQPQHF. The chain recombines TRBV28 with TRBJ1-5; possibly TRBD1 for D (6 bases). CDR3 length: 14 amino acids. Per the germline V gene, CDR1 is MDHEN and CDR2 is SYDVKM. V was cut by 5 bases and J by 3 bases, with 11 bases left in between. The variable domain in full, with the rest retrieved from reference TRBV28 and TRBJ1-5, is DVKVTQSSRYLVKRTGEKVFLECVQDMDHENMFWYRQDPGLGLRLIYFSYDVKMKEKGDIPEGYSVSREKKERFSLILESASTNQTSMYLCASSNRVANQPQHFGDGTRLSIL.

J is TRBJ2-7 and V is TRBV2; D might be TRBD2 (5 bases). Germline lookup yields CDR1 SNHLY and CDR2 FYNNEI. The CDR3 is made up of 11 amino acids. The V end was cut by 4 bases, the J end by 6 bases, with 7 bases between. CDR3: CASSGLSEQYF. The DNA of the CDR3 is TGTGCCAGCAGTGGACTATCCGAGCAGTACTTC.

The genes are TRBV30 and TRBJ1-5, with 8 bases matching TRBD1. V was clipped by 3 bases and J by 4 bases; unmatched bases: 14. Germline CDR1 GTSNPN, CDR2 SVGIG (reference sequence). This CDR3 has 17 amino acids. The CDR3 DNA is TGTGCCTGGAGCCTCCACCTTACAGGGGGAGCGAATCAGCCCCAGCATTTT. Amino acids: CAWSLHLTGGANQPQHF.

This sequence joins TRBV9 and TRBJ2-2; TRBD2 matches 12 bases. This CDR3 is built from 16 residues. From germline, CDR1 is SGDLS and CDR2 YYNGEE. The junction had 3 bases not matched to a gene; V was cut back by 3 bases and J by 3 bases. The CDR3 nucleotides read TGTGCCAGCAGCGGCACTAGCGGGGGGTACACCGGGGAGCTGTTTTTT. Amino acid sequence: CASSGTSGGYTGELFF. Filled out from reference TRBV9 and TRBJ2-2, the complete variable domain reads DSGVTQTPKHLITATGQRVTLRCSPRSGDLSVYWYQQSLDQGLQFLIQYYNGEERAKGNILERFSAQQFPDLHSELNLSSLELGDSALYFCASSGTSGGYTGELFFGEGSRLTVL.

This chain connects TRBV27 to TRBJ2-7; 7 nucleotides agree with TRBD2. J lost 8 bases, V lost 2 bases, and 6 bases had no gene match. CDR1 is MNHEY and CDR2 is SMNVEV in the germline V gene (reference sequence). CDR3 length: 13 amino acids. The CDR3 bases are TGTGCCAGCAGTTTAGAGTGGCGGGGGAAGCAGTACTTC. Translation gives CASSLEWRGKQYF.